These 18 T cell receptor beta chains came from one sample sequenced in a study of cytomegalovirus exposure and HLA in healthy donors. Repertoires were generated with immunoSEQ multiplex PCR, while TCRdb's copy carries only in-frame clones and drops some. The profile covers under 75,000 clones, with about 91% appearing a single time and about 5.2% taken by the ten largest. The sequencing input was PBMCs. These receptors all come from a man aged 18 to 35 in good health and CMV-seropositive.

This chain joins TRBV14 and TRBJ2-2; D unresolved. The CDR3 runs to 13 residues. The germline V gene encodes CDR1 SGHDN and CDR2 FVKESK. Trimming pared 4 bases from V and 5 bases from J, leaving 8 bases between. The CDR3 spells CASSRVGTGELFF. CDR3 DNA: TGTGCCAGCAGCCGGGTCGGGACCGGGGAGCTGTTTTTT.

The genes are TRBV6-6 and TRBJ2-7, with TRBD1 matching 8 bases. The V and J ends lost 9 bases and 5 bases, in that order; junction bases with no gene match: 12. The CDR3 loop spans 14 amino acids. Per the germline V gene, CDR1 is MNHNY and CDR2 is SVGAGI (reference sequence). CDR3 DNA: TGTGCCAGTTGTAAGGACAGGGTTGTCCACGAGCAGTACTTC. It yields the protein CASCKDRVVHEQYF.

The chain combines TRBV5-1 with TRBJ1-2, with D tentatively TRBD1 (5 bases). Deletions cut 2 bases from V and 6 bases from J, with 20 bases between. CDR3 length equals 16 residues. Per the germline V gene, CDR1 is SGHRS and CDR2 is YFSETQ. CDR3 region: CASSFPLASGEDGYTF. The CDR3 region has the DNA TGCGCCAGCAGCTTCCCCTTAGCGTCGGGGGAAGATGGCTACACCTTC.

The chain links TRBV5-1 to TRBJ1-2; TRBD1 agrees at 8 bases. CDR1 is SGHRS and CDR2 is YFSETQ in the germline V gene. V gave up 4 bases and J gave up 0 bases; unmatched junction bases: 5. This CDR3 has 15 amino acids. CDR3 in DNA: TGCGCCAGCAGCAACCGGACAGGGTCTAACTATGGCTACACCTTC. Its protein is CASSNRTGSNYGYTF.

The chain recombines TRBV2 with TRBJ2-7; D is possibly TRBD1 (6 bases). Deletions cut 8 bases from V and 1 base from J, with 18 bases between. The CDR3 sequence is 15 residues long. Germline CDR1 reads SNHLY; CDR2 reads FYNNEI. This chain's CDR3 is CASPIEPGQSYEQYF. In DNA form, the CDR3 reads TGTGCCAGCCCTATAGAACCCGGACAGTCCTACGAGCAGTACTTC.

J is TRBJ2-1 and V is TRBV5-5, with TRBD2 as a possible D gene (6 bases). The CDR3 length is 13 residues. Germline V gene sequence: CDR1 SGHKS, CDR2 YYEKEE (reference sequence). The germline V and J ends were trimmed by 4 bases and 6 bases, with 11 bases remaining between them. The CDR3 DNA sequence: TGTGCCAGCAGCCTCCCCGGGGGCAATGAGCAGTTCTTC. Its translation: CASSLPGGNEQFF.

V usage is TRBV6-1 and J usage is TRBJ2-1; maybe TRBD1 (6 bases). The V gene's germline CDR1 is MNHNS and CDR2 SASEGT. This CDR3 is built from 14 residues. V was trimmed by 4 bases and J by 4 bases, leaving 11 bases between them. The CDR3 DNA reads as TGTGCCAGCAGTGTTAACAGGGATTACAATGAGCAGTTCTTC. Protein sequence: CASSVNRDYNEQFF.

The rearrangement uses TRBV28 and TRBJ2-5, with 10 bases aligning to TRBD2. With 7 bases clipped from V and 5 bases from J, the junction kept 10 bases outside the gene matches. CDR1 and CDR2 from the germline V gene are MDHEN and SYDVKM. The CDR3 consists of 15 residues. CDR3 in amino acids: CASKSLAGERETQYF. The DNA of the CDR3 is TGTGCCAGCAAGTCCCTAGCGGGAGAACGGGAGACCCAGTACTTC. Full variable domain (outside the CDR3, taken from reference TRBV28 and TRBJ2-5): DVKVTQSSRYLVKRTGEKVFLECVQDMDHENMFWYRQDPGLGLRLIYFSYDVKMKEKGDIPEGYSVSREKKERFSLILESASTNQTSMYLCASKSLAGERETQYFGPGTRLLVL.

The gene calls are TRBV7-9 and TRBJ1-4, with D unclear. Trimming pared 6 bases from V and 8 bases from J, leaving 13 bases between. Germline assignment: CDR1 SEHNR and CDR2 FQNEAQ (reference sequence). This CDR3 is 13 amino acids long. The CDR3 DNA is TGTGCCAGCAGTCGAGGTTGGCAGGAAAAACTGTTTTTT. Translation gives CASSRGWQEKLFF.

This chain uses TRBV6-1 with TRBJ2-7; D is ambiguous. The CDR3 extends over 12 amino acids. Trimming pared 6 bases from V and 1 base from J, leaving 7 bases between. Germline V gene lookup returns CDR1 MNHNS and CDR2 SASEGT. Here the CDR3 reads CASRVSSYEQYF. CDR3 coding DNA: TGTGCCAGCAGGGTTAGTTCCTACGAGCAGTACTTC.

The genes are TRBV7-3 and TRBJ2-1, with TRBD2 matching over 7 bases. With V trimmed by 2 bases and J by 7 bases, 8 bases remained unmatched. The CDR3 totals 15 residues. CDR1 is SGHTA, CDR2 FQGTGA, per germline. The CDR3 sequence is CASSLYREAKNEQFF. CDR3 nucleotide sequence: TGTGCCAGCAGCTTATACCGGGAGGCGAAGAATGAGCAGTTCTTC.

V is TRBV15 and J is TRBJ2-2; the D is unclear. CDR1 LNHNV and CDR2 YYDKDF come from the germline V gene (reference sequence). V lost 3 bases and J lost 7, with 6 bases in between. The CDR3 is 12 residues long. CDR3 residues: CATSRPDGELFF. DNA of the CDR3: TGTGCCACCAGCAGGCCAGACGGGGAGCTGTTTTTT. Together with reference TRBV15 and TRBJ2-2, the CDR3 gives the full variable domain: DAMVIQNPRYQVTQFGKPVTLSCSQTLNHNVMYWYQQKSSQAPKLLFHYYDKDFNNEADTPDNFQSRRPNTSFCFLDIRSPGLGDTAMYLCATSRPDGELFFGEGSRLTVL.

V and J are TRBV19 and TRBJ2-7; 7 bases are shared with TRBD2. Germline CDR1 reads LNHDA; CDR2 reads SQIVND (reference sequence). The CDR3 sequence is 14 residues long. The trim removed 2 bases at V and 5 bases at J, leaving 6 bases unmatched. Written as DNA, the CDR3 is TGTGCCAGTAGTATAAAGAGGGAGGGCCACGAGCAGTACTTC. Its protein is CASSIKREGHEQYF.

This clone has a single count. V is TRBV18 and J is TRBJ2-5; tentatively, D is TRBD1 (6 bases). The V gene lost 3 bases and the J gene lost 1 base, with 9 bases spanning the gap. Germline loops: CDR1 KGHSH, CDR2 LQKENI. This CDR3 is built from 14 residues. The DNA for the CDR3 is TGTGCCAGCTCACCCGGACAGAGCCAAGAGACCCAGTACTTC. As protein: CASSPGQSQETQYF.

DNA of the CDR3: TGTGCCAGCAGCTTAGCTCGCGGGAGTTCCTACAATGAGCAGTTCTTC. It encodes CASSLARGSSYNEQFF. The chain combines TRBV7-2 with TRBJ2-1, with 7 nucleotides matching TRBD2. Losses at the gene ends were 0 bases for V and 1 base for J; bases not matched to a gene: 3. The CDR3 has 16 amino acids. The germline CDR1 and CDR2 sequences are SGHTA and FQGNSA.

The genes are TRBV28 and TRBJ1-1; 9 bases are a match to TRBD1. J lost 3 bases, V lost 9 bases, and 2 bases had no gene match. The CDR3 extends over 12 amino acids. Germline V gene data show CDR1 as MDHEN and CDR2 as SYDVKM. The CDR3 nucleotides are TGTGCCAGTCGGACAGGGGACACTGAAGCTTTCTTT. Amino acids: CASRTGDTEAFF.

The chain has TRBV5-1 and TRBJ2-1; possibly TRBD2 for D (6 bases). This CDR3 has 20 amino acids. The germline V gene encodes CDR1 SGHRS and CDR2 YFSETQ. V lost 5 bases and J lost 0, with 27 bases in between. CDR3 sequence reads: CASRSQSVADVDSSYNEQFF. In DNA, the CDR3 is TGCGCCAGCAGGTCCCAATCGGTAGCGGACGTCGACAGCTCCTACAATGAGCAGTTCTTC.

The chain is built from TRBV18 and TRBJ1-1, with TRBD1 as a possible D gene (5 bases). V was pared by 3 bases and J by 1 base, with 12 bases between. Germline lookup yields CDR1 KGHSH and CDR2 LQKENI. The CDR3 is 15 amino acids. CDR3 sequence (DNA): TGTGCCAGCTCACCCCGCGGAAGGGGGAACACTGAAGCTTTCTTT. Its translation: CASSPRGRGNTEAFF.